A selection of T cell receptor beta chains follows, all from one sample in a study of lymphopenia after photon versus proton radiotherapy. The protocol was immunoSEQ multiplex PCR, while the TCRdb copy is restricted to in-frame clones and leaves out a portion. Among approximately 160,000 clones listed, about 88% were seen once. Source: peripheral blood, taken from a patient treated with photon-based radiotherapy. The receptors were gathered from a man aged 50 or older with gastric cancer. CDR3s include the opening cysteine and the closing phenylalanine or tryptophan. The order of the fields is D gene, J gene, clone size, V gene, CDR3 protein, CDR3 DNA. The D gene is left open where the match is weak. The size of a clone is reported for some rows only, either as once, few or many, or as a class for expanded clones.

-,TRBJ1-1,-,TRBV28,CASSSLGAAEAFF,TGTGCCAGCAGTTCCCTCGGGGCAGCTGAAGCTTTCTTT
TRBD1,TRBJ1-5,-,TRBV6-5,CASSRDRNQPQHF,TGTGCCAGCAGTCGGGACAGGAATCAGCCCCAGCATTTT
-,TRBJ2-7,-,TRBV13,CASSHEQYF,TGTGCCAGCAGTCACGAGCAGTACTTC
-,TRBJ1-2,-,TRBV2,CASSFGSANYGYTF,TGTGCCAGCAGTTTCGGCTCGGCTAACTATGGCTACACCTTC
TRBD2,TRBJ2-7,few,TRBV7-8,CASSLGGTSGIHEQYF,TGTGCCAGCAGCTTAGGGGGGACTAGCGGGATCCACGAGCAGTACTTC
TRBD2,TRBJ2-5,-,TRBV30,CAWANNLAAGGPRETQYF,TGTGCCTGGGCAAACAACTTAGCGGCGGGAGGGCCTAGAGAGACCCAGTACTTC
-,TRBJ1-1,once,TRBV18,CASSPSQNTEAFF,TGTGCCAGCTCACCCAGCCAGAACACTGAAGCTTTCTTT
TRBD1,TRBJ1-1,once,TRBV27,CASSFSGQINTEAFF,TGTGCCAGCAGTTTTTCGGGACAGATAAACACTGAAGCTTTCTTT
-,TRBJ2-2,-,TRBV29-1,CSVYGGGDGELFF,TGCAGCGTTTACGGGGGCGGGGACGGGGAGCTGTTTTTT
TRBD2,TRBJ2-1,-,TRBV11-2,CASSVDLAGVGVGYNEQFF,TGTGCCAGCAGCGTAGACCTAGCGGGAGTGGGGGTCGGCTACAATGAGCAGTTCTTC
-,TRBJ1-5,few,TRBV19,CASSAQGYQPQHF,TGTGCCAGTAGTGCACAGGGATATCAGCCCCAGCATTTT
TRBD1,TRBJ2-2,-,TRBV18,CASSPQGQSNTGELFF,TGTGCCAGCTCACCACAGGGACAGTCGAACACCGGGGAGCTGTTTTTT
TRBD2,TRBJ2-1,-,TRBV5-1,CASSLWREGPYNEQFF,TGCGCCAGCAGCTTATGGCGGGAGGGCCCCTACAATGAGCAGTTCTTC
-,TRBJ1-1,-,TRBV29-1,CSIFPANTEAFF,TGCAGCATCTTCCCTGCTAACACTGAAGCTTTCTTT
TRBD1,TRBJ1-1,-,TRBV7-9,CASSLPRTGFTEAFF,TGTGCCAGCAGCTTACCGCGGACAGGGTTCACTGAAGCTTTCTTT
TRBD2,TRBJ2-7,medium-sized,TRBV19,CASSAGTSNEQYF,TGTGCCAGTAGTGCCGGGACTAGCAACGAGCAGTACTTC
-,TRBJ2-1,-,TRBV11-3,CASSIPPGGVNEQFF,TGTGCCAGCAGCATCCCTCCCGGGGGAGTCAATGAGCAGTTCTTC
TRBD2,TRBJ2-3,-,TRBV5-8,CASSSPRLAGGISSTDTQYF,TGTGCCAGCAGCTCCCCAAGGCTAGCGGGAGGAATATCTAGCACAGATACGCAGTATTTT
-,TRBJ2-3,-,TRBV25-1,CASSGSFEVDTQYF,TGTGCCAGCAGTGGTAGCTTTGAGGTAGATACGCAGTATTTT
-,TRBJ1-1,-,TRBV15,CATSGLRMNTEAFF,TGTGCCACCAGCGGCTTACGGATGAACACTGAAGCTTTCTTT
-,TRBJ2-7,-,TRBV29-1,CSILRLGEQYF,TGCAGCATCTTACGGTTGGGCGAGCAGTACTTC
TRBD1,TRBJ2-7,-,TRBV11-2,CASSLPTGTGYEQYF,TGTGCCAGCAGCTTACCGACAGGGACAGGCTACGAGCAGTACTTC
TRBD1,TRBJ1-1,-,TRBV7-3,CASSPRTGGVSEAFF,TGTGCCAGCAGCCCCCGGACAGGGGGAGTCTCTGAAGCTTTCTTT